These T cell receptor beta chains were read from a single sample in a study of blood T cells in healthy people across ages. MiXCR, applied by TCRdb to the 5' RACE reads, yields one record per CDR3 protein. The table has hundreds of thousands of distinct CDR3 sequences, approximately 53% seen once; the top ten hold about 26%. The specimen sequenced was blood. These receptor sequences come from a man aged 35-49 years in good health. The CDR3 runs from the conserved cysteine through the conserved F or W. D genes are given only for firm matches. The listing skips clone size in some rows; elsewhere it reads once, few, many or a size class.

d_call,v_call,clone_size,j_call,cdr3_aa,cdr3_nt
TRBD2,TRBV7-2,NA,TRBJ2-7,CASSLGLAGQYEQYF,TGTGCCAGCAGCTTAGGACTAGCGGGCCAATACGAGCAGTACTTC
NA,TRBV9,NA,TRBJ1-1,CASSVGGPMNTEAFF,TGTGCCAGCAGCGTAGGTGGCCCCATGAACACTGAAGCTTTCTTT
NA,TRBV6-4,NA,TRBJ2-1,CASSECLEQFF,TGTGCCAGCAGTGAATGCTTAGAGCAGTTCTTC
NA,TRBV25-1,NA,TRBJ1-4,CASSTGWANEKLFF,TGTGCCAGCAGCACAGGGTGGGCTAATGAAAAACTGTTTTTT
NA,TRBV9,few,TRBJ2-3,CASSPRDSFTDTQYF,TGTGCCAGCAGCCCCCGGGACTCTTTCACAGATACGCAGTATTTT
NA,TRBV28,NA,TRBJ2-3,CASSLPTRTSTQYF,TGTGCCAGCAGTTTACCGACAAGGACATCGACGCAGTATTTT
NA,TRBV20-1,once,TRBJ2-5,CSARDLEGPRQETQYF,TGCAGTGCTAGAGATTTGGAGGGGCCCAGGCAAGAGACCCAGTACTTC
TRBD1,TRBV20-1,few,TRBJ1-2,CSANGQVAFYGYTF,TGCAGTGCAAACGGACAGGTCGCTTTCTATGGCTACACCTTC
NA,TRBV6-5,NA,TRBJ2-7,CASREVRTYEQYF,TGTGCCAGCAGGGAGGTAAGGACTTACGAGCAGTACTTC
TRBD2,TRBV2,NA,TRBJ2-7,CASSEAGGGVGEQYF,TGTGCCAGCAGTGAAGCGGGGGGAGGGGTTGGTGAGCAGTACTTC
NA,TRBV20-1,NA,TRBJ2-7,CSAGDLGTYSHEQYF,TGCAGTGCTGGGGATTTAGGGACTTACTCTCACGAGCAGTACTTC
NA,TRBV9,NA,TRBJ2-1,CASSPQTSGPHEQFF,TGTGCCAGCAGCCCTCAGACTTCCGGCCCTCATGAGCAGTTCTTC
NA,TRBV28,NA,TRBJ1-2,CASSFSGGYGYTF,TGTGCCAGCAGTTTTTCGGGGGGCTATGGCTACACCTTC
TRBD1,TRBV5-1,NA,TRBJ2-1,CASSVEGQGYEQFF,TGCGCCAGCAGCGTGGAGGGACAGGGCTATGAGCAGTTCTTC